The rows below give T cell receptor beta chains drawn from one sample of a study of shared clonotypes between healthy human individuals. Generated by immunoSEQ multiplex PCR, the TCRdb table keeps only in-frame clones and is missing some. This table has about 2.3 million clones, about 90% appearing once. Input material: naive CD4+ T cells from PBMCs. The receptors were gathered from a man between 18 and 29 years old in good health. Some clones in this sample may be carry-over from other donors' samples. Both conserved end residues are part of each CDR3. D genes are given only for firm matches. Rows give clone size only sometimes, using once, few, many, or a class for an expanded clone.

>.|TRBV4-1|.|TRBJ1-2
TGCGCCAGCAGCCAAGGGCTCAGGGAACGGTATGGCTACACCTTC
CASSQGLRERYGYTF
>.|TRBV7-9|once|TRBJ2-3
TGTGCCAGCAGTCTAGAGGGGGGGCGCACAGATACGCAGTATTTT
CASSLEGGRTDTQYF
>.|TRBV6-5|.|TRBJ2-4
TGTGCCAGCAGGAACCCTGGGGGAAACATTCAGTACTTC
CASRNPGGNIQYF
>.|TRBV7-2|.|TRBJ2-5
TGTGCCAGCAGTTTGGGGGGGGCGGAAGAGACCCAGTACTTC
CASSLGGAEETQYF
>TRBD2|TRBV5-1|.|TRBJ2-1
TGCGCCAGCAGCCCCCTGGGACTAGCGGGGGGTTACAATGAGCAGTTCTTC
CASSPLGLAGGYNEQFF
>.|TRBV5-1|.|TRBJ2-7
TGCGCCACGGGATCGGGATCCCCCTACGAGCAGTACTTC
CATGSGSPYEQYF
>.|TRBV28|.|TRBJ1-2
TGTGCCAGCAGTCCTCAGGGACGGATTGGCTACACCTTC
CASSPQGRIGYTF
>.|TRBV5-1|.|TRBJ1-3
TGCGCCAGCAGCTTGGGGGGGCAGTCTGGAAACACCATATATTTT
CASSLGGQSGNTIYF
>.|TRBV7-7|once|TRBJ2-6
TGTGCCAGCAGCCCCGGAGGGAGTGGGGCCAACGTCCTGACTTTC
CASSPGGSGANVLTF
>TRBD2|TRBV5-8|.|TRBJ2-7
TGTGCCAGCAGCTTGTCGGGGGGAAATATCTACGAGCAGTACTTC
CASSLSGGNIYEQYF
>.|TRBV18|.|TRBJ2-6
TGTGCCAGCTCACCCCGGTTAAGGGGCAGGGGAGAATCTGGGGCCAACGTCCTGACTTTC
CASSPRLRGRGESGANVLTF
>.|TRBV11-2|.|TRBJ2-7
TGTGCCAGCAGCTTCACGACCGCACAGCAGCAGTACTTC
CASSFTTAQQQYF
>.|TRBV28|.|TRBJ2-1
TGTGCCAGCACCCCATCTGGGGGGTTCGATGAGCAGTTCTTC
CASTPSGGFDEQFF
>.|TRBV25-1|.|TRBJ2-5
TGTGCCAGCAGTGTATACAGGGAGGGAGAGACCCAGTACTTC
CASSVYREGETQYF
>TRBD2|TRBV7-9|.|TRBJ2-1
TGTGCCAGCAGCTTGGCTGGACTAGCGGGAGCCAATGAGCAGTTCTTC
CASSLAGLAGANEQFF
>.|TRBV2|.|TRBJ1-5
TGTGCCAGCACCGTGGCGGGGAACAATCAGCCCCAGCATTTT
CASTVAGNNQPQHF
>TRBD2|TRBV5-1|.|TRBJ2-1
TGCGCCAGCAGCTCCCCTAGCGGGAGTCGGAATGAGCAGTTCTTC
CASSSPSGSRNEQFF